Below, 27 T cell receptor beta chains from the same sample are listed, as sequenced in a study of T cell repertoires in cytomegalovirus infection. The antigens these receptors bind are not known. Each CDR3 protein gets one entry after TCRdb re-called the reads with MiXCR. The sample gives 800,000 to 950,000 distinct CDR3 sequences, less than 35% of which show up once; 9.5% to 15% is in the top ten. This material consisted of cultured CD8+ T cells from PBMCs, taken from culture after CMV antigen stimulation. The receptors originated from a human donor in good health (CMV status not recorded). Some clones in this sample may be carry-over from other donors' samples.

Remarks on this clonotype: The DNA is omitted, as the CDR3 cannot be located on it reliably, and the CDR3 follows TCRdb's listing. This rearrangement joins TRBV9 to TRBJ2-1; the table's D call TRBD2 went unverified against the DNA. Germline assignment: CDR1 SGDLS and CDR2 YYNGEE. The CDR3 length is 12 residues, termini included. The CDR3 sequence: CASSVGSGIRFF.

This chain connects TRBV11-1 to TRBJ2-5; TRBD1 agrees at 7 bases. Germline values: CDR1 SGHAT, CDR2 FQDESV (reference sequence). J was trimmed by 1 base and V by 3 bases; bases with no gene match: 8. This CDR3 is 16 amino acids long. CDR3 amino acids: CASSLSRTGLQETQYF. CDR3 DNA sequence: TGTGCCAGCAGCTTGTCGAGGACAGGACTCCAAGAGACCCAGTACTTC.

This chain uses TRBV7-6 with TRBJ2-3, with TRBD2 matching over 7 bases. The CDR3 has 16 amino acids. Germline V gene sequence: CDR1 SGHVS, CDR2 FNYEAQ. Trimming took 5 bases from V and 6 from J; bases not matched to a gene: 14. The CDR3 DNA follows: TGTGCCAGCAGCCACTCTCGGGGGGACGCATGGGATACGCAGTATTTT. This translates into CASSHSRGDAWDTQYF.

The chain uses TRBV6-2 or TRBV6-3 and TRBJ2-7, with 10 bases that match TRBD1. Trimming at V came to 2 bases and at J to 3 bases, leaving 10 bases not matched to a gene. Germline CDR1 MNHEY, CDR2 SVGEGT. The CDR3 is 17 residues long. The CDR3 sequence: CASSYATGTGAVYEQYV. CDR3 bases: TGTGCCAGCAGTTACGCAACCGGGACAGGGGCAGTCTACGAGCAGTACGTC.

This clonotype has at least ten counts. The V and J genes are TRBV7-2 and TRBJ2-4; the match to TRBD2 covers 9 bases. CDR1 is SGHTA and CDR2 is FQGNSA in the germline V gene. The CDR3 runs 16 residues. Unmatched junction bases numbered 6, after V lost 1 base and J lost 5 bases. DNA for the CDR3: TGTGCCAGCAGCTTAGGGCTAGCGGGGCTACAAAACATTCAGTACTTC. This codes for CASSLGLAGLQNIQYF.

This clonotype was seen a few times. The V call is TRBV27, the J call TRBJ2-1; tentatively, D is TRBD1 (5 bases). The CDR3 is made up of 12 amino acids. V shed 6 bases and J shed 6 bases, with 9 bases lying between them. The germline gives CDR1 MNHEY, CDR2 SMNVEV (reference sequence). The CDR3 region is CASRRQGNEQFF. CDR3 nucleotides: TGTGCCAGCAGGCGGCAGGGCAATGAGCAGTTCTTC.

This chain uses TRBV6-1 with TRBJ2-1; 7 bases agree with TRBD2. J lost 7 bases, V lost 0 bases, and 6 bases had no gene match. The CDR3 covers 15 residues. From germline, CDR1 is MNHNS and CDR2 SASEGT. CDR3 protein: CASSEAELAGNEQFF. The DNA for the CDR3 is TGTGCCAGCAGTGAAGCCGAATTAGCGGGTAATGAGCAGTTCTTC.

A remark on this clonotype: Being one base from a much bigger clone, this may be a read error. V gene TRBV7-4 combines with J gene TRBJ2-5; 7 positions agree with TRBD1. Per germline, CDR1 SGHVT and CDR2 SQSDAQ. This CDR3 comprises 16 residues. CDR3 amino acids: CASSIGTAPSRETKYF. The CDR3, as DNA: TGTGCCAGCAGCATCGGGACAGCCCCTTCCCGAGAGACCAAGTACTTC.

The genes are TRBV6-1 and TRBJ1-2; D not resolved. CDR1 and CDR2 (germline): MNHNS, SASEGT. V was cut by 2 bases and J by 8 bases, with 12 bases left in between. This CDR3 is built from 13 residues. This chain's CDR3 is CASSEPRGGGYTF. CDR3 nucleotide sequence: TGTGCCAGCAGTGAACCCCGGGGAGGAGGCTACACCTTC.

V gene TRBV6-6 combines with J gene TRBJ2-7; no clear D gene. Germline V lookup: CDR1 MNHNY, CDR2 SVGAGI (reference sequence). CDR3 length equals 13 residues. The V end lost 5 bases, the J end lost 1 base, and 9 bases lay between the germline ends. CDR3 sequence reads: CASSDLGSYEQYV. The CDR3 region has the DNA TGTGCCAGCAGTGATCTGGGGTCCTACGAGCAGTACGTC.

The V and J genes are TRBV19 and TRBJ2-3, with no clear D. Germline lookup yields CDR1 LNHDA and CDR2 SQIVND (reference sequence). This CDR3 spans 11 amino acids. V shed 10 bases and J shed 2 bases, with 7 bases lying between them. The CDR3 is CATLHTDTQYF. CDR3 in DNA: TGTGCCACTCTCCACACAGATACGCAGTATTTT.

The gene calls are TRBV11-2 and TRBJ2-7; TRBD1 is a possible D gene (6 bases). V was trimmed by 4 bases and J by 3 bases, leaving 13 bases between them. The V gene's germline CDR1 is SGHAT and CDR2 FQNNGV. This CDR3 is built from 14 residues. CDR3 loop: CASSSPGHHYEQYV. CDR3 in DNA: TGTGCCAGCAGCTCCCCGGGACATCACTACGAGCAGTACGTC.

For this clonotype: An end of the junction does not agree with germline; a read error may underlie this. The chain couples TRBV6-5 to TRBJ2-2; D is unresolved. Germline V lookup: CDR1 MNHEY, CDR2 SVGAGI. The CDR3 totals 14 residues. The CDR3 region has the DNA TGTGCCAGCGGTTACTTGGTTTACACCGGGGAGCTGTTTTTT. It yields the protein CASGYLVYTGELFF.

The rearrangement links TRBV6-4 to TRBJ2-2, with TRBD1 as a possible D gene (5 bases). Germline lookup yields CDR1 MRHNA and CDR2 SNTAGT. Between the trimmed V and J ends, which lost 5 bases and 6 bases, there was a span of 25 bases. The CDR3 length is 18 residues. The CDR3 DNA is TGTGCCAGCAGTTACGAGACCCCAGGGATCAGTTTCGCCGGGGAGCTGTTTTTT. Translated: CASSYETPGISFAGELFF.

The chain couples TRBV27 to TRBJ2-5; 7 nucleotides match TRBD2. Germline-derived CDR1 and CDR2 are MNHEY and SMNVEV (reference sequence). CDR3 length: 12 amino acids. Germline trimming cut 8 bases from V and 2 bases from J; bases unmatched to any gene: 2. CDR3 coding DNA: TGTGCCAGCGCAGCGGGACAAGAGACCCAGTACTTC. Residues: CASAAGQETQYF.

This rearrangement joins TRBV15 to TRBJ2-1; 7 bases are a match to TRBD1. Germline V CDR1 and CDR2: LNHNV, YYDKDF (reference sequence). CDR3 length: 15 amino acids. The V gene end was trimmed by 3 bases and the J gene end by 6 bases; junction bases not matched to a gene: 8. The CDR3 spells CATSSTRDSFNEQFF. The CDR3 DNA reads as TGTGCCACCAGCAGTACTCGGGACAGTTTCAATGAGCAGTTCTTC.

The J gene is TRBJ2-1, the V gene TRBV4-3; 7 bases map to TRBD2. Germline V gene lookup returns CDR1 LGHNA and CDR2 YSLEER. The CDR3 covers 16 residues. V shed 4 bases and J 4 bases; nucleotides not matched to a gene: 10. CDR3 coding DNA: TGCGCCAGCAGCCTTATTCGCCTAGCGGATTACAATGAGCAGTTCTTC. Amino acids: CASSLIRLADYNEQFF.

This chain uses TRBV5-4 with TRBJ2-5; a weak D match, TRBD1 (5 bases). Germline V lookup: CDR1 SGHNT, CDR2 YYREEE (reference sequence). The CDR3 extends over 14 amino acids. V dropped 1 base and J dropped 4 bases, with 11 bases sitting between them. CDR3 coding DNA: TGTGCCAGCAGCTTGAGGCAGGGTCTAGAGACCCAGTACTTC. Translated, it gives CASSLRQGLETQYF.

This sequence joins TRBV4-1 and TRBJ1-1; a possible D gene is TRBD1 (6 bases). V dropped 7 bases and J dropped 0 bases, with 18 bases sitting between them. Germline V gene sequence: CDR1 MGHRA, CDR2 YSYEKL. The CDR3 is 16 amino acids. CDR3 bases: TGCGCCAGCATCTCAAGGGGGGAAGGACTGAACACTGAAGCTTTCTTT. Its translation: CASISRGEGLNTEAFF.

The table lists this clonotype with a few counts. The gene calls are TRBV11-2 and TRBJ1-5; D might be TRBD1 (6 bases). The CDR3 is made up of 15 amino acids. V shed 5 bases and J shed 5 bases, with 16 bases lying between them. CDR1 is SGHAT and CDR2 is FQNNGV in the germline V gene. This CDR3 reads CASSRTSRGHQPQHF. The CDR3 DNA is TGTGCCAGCAGCCGCACATCCAGGGGCCATCAGCCCCAGCATTTT.

This clonotype was counted between two and nine times. The chain has TRBV7-8 and TRBJ2-2, with TRBD2 matching over 8 bases. The CDR3 totals 17 residues. V trimming: 3 bases; J trimming: 6 bases; junction bases outside the gene matches: 12. CDR1 and CDR2 from the germline V gene are SGHVS and FQNEAQ. CDR3 nucleotides: TGTGCCAGCAGCTTGACCCTAGCGGGCCGGGCATCCGGGGAGCTGTTTTTT. Protein: CASSLTLAGRASGELFF.

This chain uses TRBV20-1 with TRBJ2-2, with 12 bases aligning to TRBD1. CDR1 and CDR2 (germline): DFQATT, SNEGSKA (reference sequence). CDR3 size: 17 residues. The V and J ends lost 2 bases and 4 bases, in that order; junction bases with no gene match: 8. CDR3 nucleotide sequence: TGCAGTGCTAGATTATCCGGGACAGGGGGCGGCACCGGGGAGCTGTTTTTT. Protein sequence: CSARLSGTGGGTGELFF.

This clonotype was counted only a few times. The genes are TRBV7-6 and TRBJ2-1, with 8 bases aligning to TRBD1. The J segment lost 5 bases and the V segment lost 7 bases, leaving 13 bases of the junction unmatched. The CDR3 runs to 16 residues. Per germline, CDR1 SGHVS and CDR2 FNYEAQ. CDR3 sequence reads: CASTGPGPGGHNEQFF. The DNA of the CDR3 is TGTGCCAGCACGGGGCCAGGTCCAGGGGGCCACAATGAGCAGTTCTTC.

This chain joins TRBV5-1 and TRBJ2-3; 10 bases map to TRBD2. Germline V CDR1 and CDR2: SGHRS, YFSETQ. The CDR3 is made up of 18 amino acids. V trimming: 4 bases; J trimming: 5 bases; junction bases outside the gene matches: 16. The CDR3 DNA reads as TGCGCCAGCAGCCCCCGGTGGTTGAGCGGGGGGGCGGAAGATACGCAGTATTTT. It specifies CASSPRWLSGGAEDTQYF.

On this clonotype itself: One end of the junction is discordant with germline, which a read error may explain. The chain recombines TRBV7-7 with TRBJ2-1, with 14 bases that match TRBD2. The CDR3 is made up of 18 amino acids. Germline-derived CDR1 and CDR2 are SSHAT and FNYEAQ (reference sequence). The CDR3 is CASSPGTSGGMRWNEQFF. In DNA, the CDR3 is TGTGCTAGCAGTCCCGGGACTAGCGGGGGTATGAGGTGGAATGAGCAGTTCTTC.

The chain links TRBV12-3 or TRBV12-4 to TRBJ1-2; D ambiguous. Deletions cut 3 bases from V and 0 bases from J, with 8 bases between. The CDR3 is 14 amino acids. CDR3 nucleotide sequence: TGTGCCAGCAGTTTTATACCGGCTAACTATGGCTACACCTTC. Its translation: CASSFIPANYGYTF.

The chain is built from TRBV27 and TRBJ1-6; unclear D gene. From germline, CDR1 is MNHEY and CDR2 SMNVEV (reference sequence). The CDR3 has 14 amino acids. V lost 3 bases, J lost 5 bases, and 8 bases lay in between. This chain's CDR3 is CASSFGLNNSPLHF. CDR3 sequence (DNA): TGTGCCAGCAGTTTTGGGCTAAATAATTCACCCCTCCACTTT.